This entry features one TCR beta chain sequence. The antigen is unknown. Positive magnetic bead selection, which isolated the CD4+ and CD8+ cells, was followed by a flow cytometry check of purity. This specimen comes from a study of somatic mutations in cytotoxic T cells in rheumatoid arthritis. The assay was immunoSEQ multiplex PCR, and TCRdb's table has in-frame clones only and misses some. This table holds 15,000 or so clones, roughly four fifths found once. Findings and limits, study-wide: The clonality of CD8+ T cells was not significantly different between rheumatoid arthritis patients and age-matched healthy controls. Which antigens the expanded CD8+ clones targeted was unknown.

Sequencing was carried out using CD8+ T cells sorted from blood. The clonotype originates from a woman aged 45-59 years with rheumatoid arthritis.

For the CDR3, the DNA is TGTGCCAGCAGTGACCGGGGGGTAGCGGGAGCCAATGAGCAGTTCTTC. Translated: CASSDRGVAGANEQFF. J is TRBJ2-1 and V is TRBV6-4; 9 bases agree with TRBD2. Germline V gene data show CDR1 as MRHNA and CDR2 as SNTAGT. The V and J ends lost 2 bases and 6 bases, in that order; junction bases with no gene match: 8. This CDR3 has 16 residues.